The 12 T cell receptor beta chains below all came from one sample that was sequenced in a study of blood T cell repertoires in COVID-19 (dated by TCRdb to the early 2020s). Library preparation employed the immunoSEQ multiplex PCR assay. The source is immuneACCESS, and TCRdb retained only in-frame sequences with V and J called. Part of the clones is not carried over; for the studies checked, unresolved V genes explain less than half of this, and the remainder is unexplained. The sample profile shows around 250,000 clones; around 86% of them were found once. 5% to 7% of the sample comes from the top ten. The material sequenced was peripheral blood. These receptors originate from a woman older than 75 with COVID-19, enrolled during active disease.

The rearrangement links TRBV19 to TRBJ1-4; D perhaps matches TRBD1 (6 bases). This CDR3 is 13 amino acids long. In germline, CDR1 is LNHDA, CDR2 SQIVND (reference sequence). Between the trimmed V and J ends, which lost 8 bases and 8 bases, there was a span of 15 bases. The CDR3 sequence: CASFGQFSEKLFF. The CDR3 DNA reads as TGTGCCAGTTTTGGACAGTTTTCCGAAAAACTGTTTTTT.

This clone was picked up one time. The CDR3 loop reads CASSWRLAGGPNEQFF. The CDR3 bases are TGTGCCAGCAGTTGGAGACTAGCGGGGGGCCCCAATGAGCAGTTCTTC. V usage is TRBV6-5 and J usage is TRBJ2-1; TRBD2 aligns across 13 bases. The CDR3 runs 16 residues. The germline gives CDR1 MNHEY, CDR2 SVGAGI. Trimming cost V 4 bases and J 6 bases; bases outside gene matches: 6.

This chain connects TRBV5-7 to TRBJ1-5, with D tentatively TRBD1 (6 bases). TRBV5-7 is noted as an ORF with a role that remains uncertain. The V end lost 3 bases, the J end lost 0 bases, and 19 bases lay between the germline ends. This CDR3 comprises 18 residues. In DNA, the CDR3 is TGTGCCAGCAGCTCATCGGACAGACTAATCTATAGCAATCAGCCCCAGCATTTT. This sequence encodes CASSSSDRLIYSNQPQHF.

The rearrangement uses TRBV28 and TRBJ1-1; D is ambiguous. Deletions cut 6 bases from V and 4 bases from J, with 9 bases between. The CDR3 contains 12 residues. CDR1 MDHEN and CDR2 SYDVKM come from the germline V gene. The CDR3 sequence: CASSQRGTEAFF. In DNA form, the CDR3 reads TGTGCCAGCAGCCAGCGGGGCACTGAAGCTTTCTTT.

The CDR3 region is CASSTFSDQPQHF. The CDR3 region has the DNA TGTGCCAGTAGTACCTTTTCGGATCAGCCCCAGCATTTT. This chain connects TRBV19 to TRBJ1-5, with no clear D. Germline values: CDR1 LNHDA, CDR2 SQIVND (reference sequence). The CDR3 is 13 amino acids. Trimming stripped 4 bases from V and 5 bases from J, with 9 bases between.

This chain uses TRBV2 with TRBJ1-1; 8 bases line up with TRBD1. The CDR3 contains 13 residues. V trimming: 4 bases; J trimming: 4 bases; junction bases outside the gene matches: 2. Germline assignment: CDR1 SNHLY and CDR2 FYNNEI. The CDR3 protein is CASSGTGSTEAFF. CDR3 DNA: TGTGCCAGCAGTGGGACAGGGTCCACTGAAGCTTTCTTT.

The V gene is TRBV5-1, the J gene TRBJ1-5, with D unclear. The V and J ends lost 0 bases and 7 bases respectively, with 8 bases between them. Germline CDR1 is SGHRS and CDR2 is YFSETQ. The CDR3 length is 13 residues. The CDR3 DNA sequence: TGCGCCAGCAGCTTGGGGGAGAGGCAGCCCCAGCATTTT. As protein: CASSLGERQPQHF.

This chain's CDR3 is CASRGGGGYGYTF. For the CDR3, the DNA is TGTGCCAGCAGAGGGGGGGGCGGCTATGGCTACACCTTC. The V and J genes are TRBV6-6 and TRBJ1-2; D may be TRBD1 (6 bases). The CDR3 spans 13 residues. Looked up from germline, CDR1 is MNHNY and CDR2 is SVGAGI (reference sequence). Trimming left V 6 bases short and J 4 bases short, with 12 bases between.

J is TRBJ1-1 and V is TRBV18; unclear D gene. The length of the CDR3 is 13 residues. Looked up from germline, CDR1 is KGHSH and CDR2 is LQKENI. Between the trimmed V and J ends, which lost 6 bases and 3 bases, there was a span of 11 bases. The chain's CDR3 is CASSLTEDTEAFF. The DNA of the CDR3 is TGTGCCAGCTCGCTCACAGAAGACACTGAAGCTTTCTTT.

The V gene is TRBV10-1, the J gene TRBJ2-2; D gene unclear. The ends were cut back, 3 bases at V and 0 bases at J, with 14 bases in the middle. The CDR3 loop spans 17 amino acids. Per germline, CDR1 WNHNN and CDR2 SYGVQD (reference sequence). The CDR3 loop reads CASSDVPFPANTGELFF. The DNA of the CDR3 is TGCGCCAGCAGTGATGTTCCCTTTCCTGCGAACACCGGGGAGCTGTTTTTT.

CDR3 coding DNA: TGTGCCAGTAGTGCCGGGACAGGGGGTCGGGAGACCCAGTACTTC. Amino acids: CASSAGTGGRETQYF. This chain joins TRBV19 and TRBJ2-5; 11 bases align to TRBD1. Looked up from germline, CDR1 is LNHDA and CDR2 is SQIVND (reference sequence). J was trimmed by 5 bases and V by 5 bases; bases with no gene match: 7. The CDR3 length is 15 residues.

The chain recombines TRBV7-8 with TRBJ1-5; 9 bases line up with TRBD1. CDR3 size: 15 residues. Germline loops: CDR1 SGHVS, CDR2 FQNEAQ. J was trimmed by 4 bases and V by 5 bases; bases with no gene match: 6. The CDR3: CASSLGTGWNQPQHF. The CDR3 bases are TGTGCCAGCAGCCTGGGGACAGGGTGGAATCAGCCCCAGCATTTT.